The 30 T cell receptor beta chains listed next were all sequenced from one sample in a study of CD8+CD57+ T cells in acquired aplastic anemia (dated 2018 in TCRdb). Sequencing took place on an Illumina HiSeq 2000. Genomic DNA served as template for TCR beta VDJ combination and CDR3 sequence profiling. The public reads were quality trimmed at Q25 with fastp and then assembled into clones with MiXCR by TCRdb, keeping productive beta chains. Rows matching on CDR3 protein sequence are summarized as one entry with the most common DNA and genes. The sample has some 150,000 distinct CDR3 sequences on record, over 70% of them singletons. The ten largest clones take up roughly half of the sample. Flow cytometry had shown CD8+CD57+ cell expansion in the patients selected for sequencing. The sample comprised sorted CD4+, CD8+, or CD8+CD57+ T cells (not recorded which) from PBMCs. The receptors shown here come from a human donor with aplastic anemia.

V and J are TRBV19 and TRBJ1-1; D unresolved. The CDR3 has 12 amino acids. Germline CDR1 reads LNHDA; CDR2 reads SQIVND (reference sequence). V lost 9 bases, J lost 1 base, and 9 bases lay in between. For the CDR3, the DNA is TGTGCCAGCGCCCGGTCGAACACTGAAGCTTTCTTT. It yields the protein CASARSNTEAFF.

This rearrangement joins TRBV7-3 to TRBJ1-6, with TRBD1 matching 10 bases. Germline CDR1 reads SGHTA; CDR2 reads FQGTGA. J gave up 7 bases and V 5 bases, and 5 bases lay outside the gene matches. The CDR3 has 15 amino acids. The CDR3: CASSAGQGYNSPLHF. The CDR3 DNA is TGTGCCAGCAGCGCGGGACAGGGGTACAATTCACCCCTCCACTTT.

The V call is TRBV19, the J call TRBJ2-2; 15 bases align to TRBD2. After removal of 5 bases from V and 1 base from J, the junction contained 5 bases not matched to a gene. Germline V gives CDR1 LNHDA, CDR2 SQIVND (reference sequence). The length of the CDR3 is 18 residues. Here the CDR3 DNA reads TGTGCCAGTAGTCTCAGGACTAGCGGGAGGGTGAACACCGGGGAGCTGTTTTTT. Translating it yields CASSLRTSGRVNTGELFF.

With respect to this clonotype: At one boundary the junction diverges from the germline segment, which might be a read error. This chain connects TRBV24-1 to TRBJ2-1; tentatively, D is TRBD2 (5 bases). The CDR3 runs to 9 residues. Germline values: CDR1 KGHDR, CDR2 SFDVKD. CDR3 region: CATTSDGIF. CDR3 DNA: TGTGCCACCACTTCCGACGGGATCTTC.

This sequence joins TRBV25-1 and TRBJ2-7; D remains ambiguous. Germline V gene data show CDR1 as MGHDK and CDR2 as SYGVNS. The CDR3 totals 12 residues. Trimming stripped 5 bases from V and 6 bases from J, with 11 bases between. The CDR3 region has the DNA TGTGCCAGCAGTAAATCTGTCTCCGAGCAGTACTTC. It specifies CASSKSVSEQYF.

This clonotype was counted at least ten times. The rearrangement uses TRBV6-4 and TRBJ2-3; D ambiguous. CDR3 length: 15 amino acids. V was shortened by 2 bases and J by 1 base, with 10 bases between the two germline ends. Germline V CDR1 and CDR2: MRHNA, SNTAGT. CDR3 DNA sequence: TGTGCCAGCAGTGACGAAGGCGGAGGCACAGATACGCAGTATTTT. Translated: CASSDEGGGTDTQYF.

Comments on this clonotype: One end of the junction fails to match germline, which may point to a read error. The chain carries TRBV5-1 and TRBJ2-1; D possibly corresponds to TRBD2 (5 bases). The CDR3 is 12 amino acids. From germline, CDR1 is SGHRS and CDR2 YFSETQ. In DNA form, the CDR3 reads TGTGCCGGCAGCTTGAGGGACAATGAGCAGTTCTTC. It codes for CAGSLRDNEQFF. The variable domain in full, with the rest retrieved from reference TRBV5-1 and TRBJ2-1, is KAGVTQTPRYLIKTRGQQVTLSCSPISGHRSVSWYQQTPGQGLQFLFEYFSETQRNKGNFPGRFSGRQFSNSRSEMNVSTLELGDSALYLCAGSLRDNEQFFGPGTRLTVL.

This clonotype was recorded many times. The chain combines TRBV5-6 with TRBJ1-1; no clear D. Germline CDR1 is SGHDT and CDR2 is YYEEEE. Trimming cost V 4 bases and J 1 base, with 8 bases left between them. This CDR3 is built from 13 residues. The CDR3 sequence is CASSREKNTEAFF. In nucleotides, the CDR3 is TGTGCCAGCAGCCGGGAGAAGAACACTGAAGCTTTCTTT.

The chain has TRBV7-8 and TRBJ2-7; the D is unclear. Between the trimmed V and J ends, which lost 5 bases and 2 bases, there was a span of 7 bases. The germline V gene encodes CDR1 SGHVS and CDR2 FQNEAQ. The CDR3 has 12 residues. The CDR3 region is CASSPHAYEQYF. The CDR3, as DNA: TGTGCCAGCAGCCCTCACGCCTACGAGCAGTACTTC.

The genes are TRBV25-1 and TRBJ2-1, with TRBD1 matching over 10 bases. This CDR3 has 17 amino acids. Germline trimming cut 2 bases from V and 4 bases from J; bases unmatched to any gene: 8. Germline V gene lookup returns CDR1 MGHDK and CDR2 SYGVNS. In DNA form, the CDR3 reads TGTGCCAGCAGTGAAGGGATGGGGACAGGGGCATACAATGAGCAGTTCTTC. This sequence encodes CASSEGMGTGAYNEQFF.

This rearrangement joins TRBV2 to TRBJ2-1, with 7 bases matching TRBD1. In germline, CDR1 is SNHLY, CDR2 FYNNEI. V lost 6 bases to trimming and J lost 3 bases; unmatched junction nucleotides: 8. This CDR3 comprises 15 residues. The CDR3 is CASRDQQGNYNEQFF. The CDR3 region has the DNA TGTGCCAGCAGGGACCAACAGGGGAACTACAATGAGCAGTTCTTC.

This clonotype occurred once. The V gene is TRBV7-9, the J gene TRBJ2-7, with D possibly being TRBD2 (6 bases). This CDR3 has 15 residues. Germline V CDR1 and CDR2: SEHNR, FQNEAQ (reference sequence). The V and J ends lost 5 bases and 2 bases respectively, with 16 bases between them. Here the CDR3 reads CASSPPGGSAYEQYF. CDR3 coding DNA: TGTGCCAGCAGCCCCCCCGGGGGTTCCGCCTACGAGCAGTACTTC.

About this clonotype: At one of its ends the junction is not consistent with the germline gene, which may arise from a read error. V usage is TRBV15 and J usage is TRBJ2-5, with TRBD1 as a possible D gene (7 bases). CDR1 LNHNV and CDR2 YYDKDF come from the germline V gene (reference sequence). This CDR3 spans 13 amino acids. The CDR3 loop is CATGRGALGTQYF. DNA for the CDR3: TGTGCCACCGGCAGGGGGGCTTTGGGGACCCAGTACTTC.

The chain has TRBV2 and TRBJ2-5, with 14 nucleotides matching TRBD2. Germline V gene lookup returns CDR1 SNHLY and CDR2 FYNNEI. With 6 bases clipped from V and 3 bases from J, the junction kept 9 bases outside the gene matches. The length of the CDR3 is 17 residues. The CDR3 sequence is CASSQARLAGGKETQYF. The DNA for the CDR3 is TGTGCCAGCAGCCAAGCCCGACTAGCGGGAGGGAAAGAGACCCAGTACTTC.

This clonotype has a handful of counts. The chain links TRBV2 to TRBJ2-5, with 11 bases that match TRBD2. The CDR3 is 14 residues long. The J segment lost 2 bases and the V segment lost 7 bases, leaving 3 bases of the junction unmatched. CDR1 is SNHLY, CDR2 FYNNEI, per germline. This chain's CDR3 is CASNLAGGQETQYF. In nucleotides, the CDR3 is TGTGCCAGCAACCTAGCGGGAGGTCAAGAGACCCAGTACTTC.

The chain recombines TRBV5-1 with TRBJ2-3, with D perhaps being TRBD1 or TRBD2 (5 bases each). The CDR3 is 15 residues long. The V gene's germline CDR1 is SGHRS and CDR2 YFSETQ. The V and J ends lost 0 bases and 1 base respectively, with 9 bases between them. CDR3: CASSLGGTGTDTQYF. Here the CDR3 DNA reads TGCGCCAGCAGCTTGGGGGGGACGGGCACAGATACGCAGTATTTT.

V usage is TRBV10-3 and J usage is TRBJ2-5; a possible D gene is TRBD2 (6 bases). Germline V gives CDR1 ENHRY, CDR2 SYGVKD. CDR3 length: 15 residues. V lost 2 bases, J lost 3 bases, and 13 bases lay in between. This CDR3 is CAISELAGTKETQYF. The DNA of the CDR3 is TGTGCCATCAGTGAGCTCGCGGGGACGAAAGAGACCCAGTACTTC.

This clonotype was detected a few times. The chain is built from TRBV19 and TRBJ1-1; D not certain. V gave up 3 bases and J gave up 4 bases, with 12 bases separating them. Germline V gene data show CDR1 as LNHDA and CDR2 as SQIVND (reference sequence). CDR3 size: 14 residues. CDR3 DNA: TGTGCCAGTAGTATTGGATGGTTCAGCACTGAAGCTTTCTTT. Translating it yields CASSIGWFSTEAFF.

The CDR3 sequence: CATSDPRVLTDTQYF. In DNA form, the CDR3 reads TGTGCCACCAGTGATCCACGGGTGCTGACAGATACGCAGTATTTT. V gene TRBV24-1 combines with J gene TRBJ2-3, with unresolved D. CDR3 length: 15 amino acids. The ends were cut back, 3 bases at V and 3 bases at J, with 12 bases in the middle. Germline-derived CDR1 and CDR2 are KGHDR and SFDVKD.

With regard to this clonotype: Its ends do not fully match the called genes, so a read error is possible. The rearrangement links TRBV10-3 to TRBJ2-1; no clear D. The CDR3 loop spans 16 amino acids. Germline V gene lookup returns CDR1 ENHRY and CDR2 SYGVKD. CDR3 bases: TGTGCCATCAGTGAGTCAGGGTCGAGCTCCTACAATGAGCAGTTATTC. It codes for CAISESGSSSYNEQLF.

The chain uses TRBV4-1 and TRBJ2-5; 11 positions agree with TRBD2. Trimming at V came to 0 bases and at J to 5 bases, leaving 11 bases not matched to a gene. From germline, CDR1 is MGHRA and CDR2 YSYEKL. The length of the CDR3 is 18 residues. CDR3 sequence (DNA): TGCGCCAGCAGCCAAGAAGTATTAGCGGGGGGGCCGGGGGAGACCCAGTACTTC. It yields the protein CASSQEVLAGGPGETQYF.

This clonotype was counted a few times. The V and J genes are TRBV20-1 and TRBJ1-6; D is perhaps TRBD1 (5 bases). With 3 bases removed from V and 8 bases from J, the gap between germline ends came to 17 bases. Per the germline V gene, CDR1 is DFQATT and CDR2 is SNEGSKA (reference sequence). The CDR3 totals 15 residues. The CDR3 protein is CSASPRVVFDSPLHF. CDR3 coding DNA: TGCAGTGCTAGTCCCAGGGTAGTGTTTGATTCACCCCTCCACTTT.

The chain employs TRBV5-1 and TRBJ1-1; TRBD1 is a possible D gene (5 bases). Per germline, CDR1 SGHRS and CDR2 YFSETQ. V was clipped by 0 bases and J by 1 base, with 10 bases between them. CDR3 size: 15 residues. The CDR3 sequence is CASSLAGRENTEAFF. The DNA of the CDR3 is TGCGCCAGCAGCTTGGCGGGCAGGGAGAACACTGAAGCTTTCTTT.

V and J are TRBV20-1 and TRBJ2-7, with 9 nucleotides matching TRBD1. The length of the CDR3 is 13 residues. Germline assignment: CDR1 DFQATT and CDR2 SNEGSKA (reference sequence). Losses at the gene ends were 3 bases for V and 7 bases for J; bases not matched to a gene: 7. CDR3 DNA sequence: TGCAGTGCTAGTGCTACCGGGACAGGGGAGCAGTACTTC. It yields the protein CSASATGTGEQYF.

A few counts support this clonotype. The chain uses TRBV5-1 and TRBJ1-6; the D is unclear. V lost 0 bases and J lost 5, with 18 bases in between. CDR1 is SGHRS, CDR2 YFSETQ, per germline. The CDR3 consists of 18 residues. CDR3 loop: CASSLEGRTNPDNSPLHF. CDR3 DNA: TGCGCCAGCAGCTTGGAGGGCAGAACGAACCCGGATAATTCACCCCTCCACTTT.

The V gene is TRBV9, the J gene TRBJ2-7, with TRBD1 matching 7 bases. Germline CDR1 and CDR2: SGDLS and YYNGEE. J lost 1 base, V lost 2 bases, and 12 bases had no gene match. This CDR3 has 17 amino acids. As DNA, the CDR3 is TGTGCCAGCAGCGTGGGTGACGGGACAGCCCTATCCTACGAGCAGTACTTC. The encoded protein is CASSVGDGTALSYEQYF.

J is TRBJ2-7 and V is TRBV11-3; D unclear. The CDR3 loop spans 14 amino acids. The germline CDR1 and CDR2 sequences are SGHNT and YENEEA. Trimming took off 1 base at V and 0 bases at J, with 7 bases between the two ends. The CDR3 DNA reads TGTGCCAGCAGCTTAGGGTTCCCCTCCTACGAGCAGTACTTC. Residues: CASSLGFPSYEQYF.

The gene calls are TRBV2 and TRBJ1-6; D uncertain. Deletions cut 1 base from V and 3 bases from J, with 7 bases between. Germline assignment: CDR1 SNHLY and CDR2 FYNNEI. This CDR3 comprises 15 residues. The CDR3 DNA is TGTGCCAGCAGTGAAGGAACTAGCTATAATTCACCCCTCCACTTT. Translated, it gives CASSEGTSYNSPLHF.

The chain carries TRBV10-3 and TRBJ2-7, with D hard to call. The V end lost 10 bases, the J end lost 1 base, and 17 bases lay between the germline ends. There are 14 residues in the CDR3. Germline CDR1 ENHRY, CDR2 SYGVKD. The CDR3 loop is CASRKSDASYEQYF. The CDR3 nucleotides read TGTGCCAGCAGGAAAAGTGACGCATCCTACGAGCAGTACTTC.

This clonotype showed up many times. The chain combines TRBV6-1 with TRBJ2-7; TRBD2 agrees at 12 bases. The CDR3 sequence is 19 residues long. V was pared by 8 bases and J by 0 bases, with 17 bases of the junction left unmatched. Germline lookup yields CDR1 MNHNS and CDR2 SASEGT. The CDR3 coding sequence is TGTGCCAGCGTTGGCTGGGGCTGGGGACTAGCGGGTTTCTCCTACGAGCAGTACGTC. Amino acids: CASVGWGWGLAGFSYEQYV.